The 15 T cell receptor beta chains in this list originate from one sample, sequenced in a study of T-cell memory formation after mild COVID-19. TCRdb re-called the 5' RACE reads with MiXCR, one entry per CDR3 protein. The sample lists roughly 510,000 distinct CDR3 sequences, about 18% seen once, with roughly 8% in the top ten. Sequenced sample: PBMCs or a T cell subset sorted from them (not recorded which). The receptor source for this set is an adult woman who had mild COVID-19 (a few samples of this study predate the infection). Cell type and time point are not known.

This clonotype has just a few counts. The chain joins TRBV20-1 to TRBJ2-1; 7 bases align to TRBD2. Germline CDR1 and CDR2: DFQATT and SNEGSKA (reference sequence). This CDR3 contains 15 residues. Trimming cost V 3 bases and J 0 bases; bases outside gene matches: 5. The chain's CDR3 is CSASPAGSSYNEQFF. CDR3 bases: TGCAGTGCTAGCCCAGCGGGGAGCTCCTACAATGAGCAGTTCTTC.

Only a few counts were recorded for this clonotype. In nucleotides, the CDR3 is TGTGCCAGCAGTCGTACCGAAGGCGGGAATGAGCAGTTCTTC. Its protein is CASSRTEGGNEQFF. The chain employs TRBV2 and TRBJ2-1, with a tentative D call TRBD2 (5 bases). The CDR3 covers 14 residues. Germline V gene lookup returns CDR1 SNHLY and CDR2 FYNNEI. Trimming took off 5 bases at V and 7 bases at J, with 15 bases between the two ends. The entire variable domain, with the rest obtained from reference TRBV2 and TRBJ2-1, is as follows: EPEVTQTPSHQVTQMGQEVILRCVPISNHLYFYWYRQILGQKVEFLVSFYNNEISEKSEIFDDQFSVERPDGSNFTLKIRSTKLEDSAMYFCASSRTEGGNEQFFGPGTRLTVL.

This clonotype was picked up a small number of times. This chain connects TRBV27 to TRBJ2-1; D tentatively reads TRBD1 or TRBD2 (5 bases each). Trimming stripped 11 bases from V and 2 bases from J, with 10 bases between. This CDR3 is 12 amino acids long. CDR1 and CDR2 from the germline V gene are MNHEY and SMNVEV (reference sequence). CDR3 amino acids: CAAGRAYNEQFF. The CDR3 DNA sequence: TGTGCCGCGGGCAGGGCCTACAATGAGCAGTTCTTC.

CDR3 DNA sequence: TGTGCCAGCCGAAGAGGACAGGCTGGAAACACCATATATTTT. Translation: CASRRGQAGNTIYF. This chain connects TRBV6-6 to TRBJ1-3; 7 bases are a match to TRBD1. The CDR3 loop spans 14 amino acids. From germline, CDR1 is MNHNY and CDR2 SVGAGI (reference sequence). The ends lost 8 bases at V and 2 bases at J; junction bases unmatched: 6.

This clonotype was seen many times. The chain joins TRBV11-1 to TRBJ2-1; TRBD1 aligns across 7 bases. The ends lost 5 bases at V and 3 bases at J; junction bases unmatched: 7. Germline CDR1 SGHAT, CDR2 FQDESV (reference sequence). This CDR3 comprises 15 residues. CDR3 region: CASSQTGTDYNEQFF. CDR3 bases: TGTGCCAGCAGCCAAACCGGGACAGACTACAATGAGCAGTTCTTC.

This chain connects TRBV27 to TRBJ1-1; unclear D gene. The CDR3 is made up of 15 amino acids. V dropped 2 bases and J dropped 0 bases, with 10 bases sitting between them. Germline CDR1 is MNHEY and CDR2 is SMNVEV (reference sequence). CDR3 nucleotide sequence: TGTGCCAGCAGTTTACTGGCAGACCTGAACACTGAAGCTTTCTTT. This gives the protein CASSLLADLNTEAFF.

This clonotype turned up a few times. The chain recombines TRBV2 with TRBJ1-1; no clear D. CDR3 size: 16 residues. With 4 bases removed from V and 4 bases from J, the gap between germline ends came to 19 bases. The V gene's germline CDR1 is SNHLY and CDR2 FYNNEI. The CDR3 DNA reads TGTGCCAGCAGTGGATCCCAGACACCGGTAACCACTGAAGCTTTCTTT. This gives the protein CASSGSQTPVTTEAFF. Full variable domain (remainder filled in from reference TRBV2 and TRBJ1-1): EPEVTQTPSHQVTQMGQEVILRCVPISNHLYFYWYRQILGQKVEFLVSFYNNEISEKSEIFDDQFSVERPDGSNFTLKIRSTKLEDSAMYFCASSGSQTPVTTEAFFGQGTRLTVV.

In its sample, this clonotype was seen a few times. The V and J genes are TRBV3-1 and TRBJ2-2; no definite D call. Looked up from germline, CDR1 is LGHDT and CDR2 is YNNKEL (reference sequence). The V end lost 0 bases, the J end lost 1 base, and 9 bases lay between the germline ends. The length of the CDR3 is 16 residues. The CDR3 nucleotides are TGTGCCAGCAGCCAAGAACGCTTGAGGAACACCGGGGAGCTGTTTTTT. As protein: CASSQERLRNTGELFF. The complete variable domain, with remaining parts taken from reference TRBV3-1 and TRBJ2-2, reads DTAVSQTPKYLVTQMGNDKSIKCEQNLGHDTMYWYKQDSKKFLKIMFSYNNKELIINETVPNRFSPKSPDKAHLNLHINSLELGDSAVYFCASSQERLRNTGELFFGEGSRLTVL.

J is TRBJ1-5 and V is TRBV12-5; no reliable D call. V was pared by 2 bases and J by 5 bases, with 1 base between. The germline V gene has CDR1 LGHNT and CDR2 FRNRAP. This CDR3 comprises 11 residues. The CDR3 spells CASGLHQPQHF. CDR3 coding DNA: TGTGCTAGTGGTTTGCATCAGCCCCAGCATTTT.

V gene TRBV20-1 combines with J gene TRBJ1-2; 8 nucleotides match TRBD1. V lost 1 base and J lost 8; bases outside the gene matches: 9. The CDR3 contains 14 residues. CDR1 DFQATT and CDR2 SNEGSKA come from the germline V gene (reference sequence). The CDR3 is CSARVVDRAIGYTF. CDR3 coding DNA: TGCAGTGCTAGAGTGGTGGACAGGGCAATCGGCTACACCTTC.

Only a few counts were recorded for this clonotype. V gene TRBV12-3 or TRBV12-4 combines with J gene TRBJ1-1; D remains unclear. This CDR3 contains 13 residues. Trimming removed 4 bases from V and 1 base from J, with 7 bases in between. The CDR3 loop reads CASSSDANTEAFF. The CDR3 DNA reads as TGTGCCAGCAGTTCCGATGCGAACACTGAAGCTTTCTTT.

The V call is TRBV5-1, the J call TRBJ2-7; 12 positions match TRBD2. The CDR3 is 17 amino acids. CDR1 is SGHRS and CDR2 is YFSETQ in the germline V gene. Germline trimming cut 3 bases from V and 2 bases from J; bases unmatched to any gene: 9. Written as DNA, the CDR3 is TGCGCCAGCAGCTCAGGACTAGCGGGGTCCTTCCCCTACGAGCAGTACTTC. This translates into CASSSGLAGSFPYEQYF.

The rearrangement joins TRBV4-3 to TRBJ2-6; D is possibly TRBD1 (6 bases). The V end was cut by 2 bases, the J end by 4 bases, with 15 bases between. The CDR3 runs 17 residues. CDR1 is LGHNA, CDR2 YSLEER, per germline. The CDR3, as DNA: TGCGCCAGCAGCCAATCCTTGCAGGGGTACGGGGCCAACGTCCTGACTTTC. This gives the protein CASSQSLQGYGANVLTF.

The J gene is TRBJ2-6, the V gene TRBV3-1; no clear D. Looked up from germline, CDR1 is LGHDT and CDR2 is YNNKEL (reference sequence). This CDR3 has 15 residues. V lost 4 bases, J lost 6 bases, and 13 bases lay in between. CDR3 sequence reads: CASSPQGYEANVLTF. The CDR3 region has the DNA TGTGCCAGCAGCCCCCAAGGCTATGAGGCCAACGTCCTGACTTTC.

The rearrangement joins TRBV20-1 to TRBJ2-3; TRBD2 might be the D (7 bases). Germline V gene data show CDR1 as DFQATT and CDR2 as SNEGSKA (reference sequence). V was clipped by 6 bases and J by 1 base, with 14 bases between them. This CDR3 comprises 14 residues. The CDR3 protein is CSANTGRGTDTQYF. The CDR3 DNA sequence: TGCAGTGCGAATACAGGGAGGGGCACAGATACGCAGTATTTT.